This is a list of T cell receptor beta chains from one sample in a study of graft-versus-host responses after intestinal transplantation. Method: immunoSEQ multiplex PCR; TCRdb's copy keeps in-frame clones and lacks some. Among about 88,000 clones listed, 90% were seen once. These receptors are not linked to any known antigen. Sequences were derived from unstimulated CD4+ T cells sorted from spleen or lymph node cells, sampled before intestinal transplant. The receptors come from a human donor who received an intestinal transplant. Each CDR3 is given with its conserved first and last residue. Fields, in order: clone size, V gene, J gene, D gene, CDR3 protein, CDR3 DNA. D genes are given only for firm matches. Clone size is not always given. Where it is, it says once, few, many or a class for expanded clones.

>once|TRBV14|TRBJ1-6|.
CASSHAGSAGPLHF
TGTGCCAGCAGCCACGCCGGGAGCGCGGGGCCCCTCCACTTT
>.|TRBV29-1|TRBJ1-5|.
CSVFPSADPNQPQHF
TGCAGCGTTTTCCCCAGCGCAGACCCCAATCAGCCCCAGCATTTT
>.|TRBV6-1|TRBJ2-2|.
CASKDYLVTGELFF
TGTGCCAGCAAGGACTATTTAGTCACCGGGGAGCTGTTTTTT
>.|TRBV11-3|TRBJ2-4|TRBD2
CASSRLAGEGNIQYF
TGTGCCAGCAGCCGGCTAGCGGGGGAGGGAAACATTCAGTACTTC
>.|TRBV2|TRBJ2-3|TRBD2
CASKTGGDTQYF
TGTGCCAGCAAGACGGGGGGAGATACGCAGTATTTT
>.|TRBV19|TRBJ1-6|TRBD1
CASSPDRARYNSPLHF
TGTGCCAGTAGTCCCGACAGGGCCCGATATAATTCACCCCTCCACTTT
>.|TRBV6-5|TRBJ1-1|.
CASSYWGVGQAEEAFF
TGTGCCAGCAGTTACTGGGGAGTAGGGCAGGCTGAAGAAGCTTTCTTT
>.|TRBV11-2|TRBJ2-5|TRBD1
CASSPRTGQQETQYF
TGTGCCAGCAGCCCTAGGACAGGTCAGCAAGAGACCCAGTACTTC
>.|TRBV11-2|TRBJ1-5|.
CASSSTVNQPQHF
TGTGCCAGCAGCTCGACAGTTAATCAGCCCCAGCATTTT
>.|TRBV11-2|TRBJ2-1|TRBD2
CASSLRRGEWNEQFF
TGTGCCAGCAGCTTACGGCGGGGGGAGTGGAATGAGCAGTTCTTC
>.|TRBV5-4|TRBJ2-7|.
CASSPKGPFDHEQYF
TGTGCCAGCAGCCCAAAGGGGCCATTCGACCACGAGCAGTACTTC
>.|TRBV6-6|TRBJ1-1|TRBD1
CASTDRANTEAFF
TGTGCCAGCACCGACAGGGCCAACACTGAAGCTTTCTTT
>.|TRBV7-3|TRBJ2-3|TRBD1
CASSSGQLSTDTQYF
TGTGCCAGCAGCTCGGGACAGCTTAGCACAGATACGCAGTATTTT
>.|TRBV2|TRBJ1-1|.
CASQRAGVGEAFF
TGTGCCAGCCAGCGAGCAGGGGTGGGTGAAGCTTTCTTT
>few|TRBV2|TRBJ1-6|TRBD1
CASSEEGQTLNSPLHF
TGTGCCAGCAGTGAAGAGGGACAGACTCTTAATTCACCCCTCCACTTT
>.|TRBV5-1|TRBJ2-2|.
CASSLDQGRWTGELFF
TGCGCCAGCAGCTTGGATCAGGGGCGCTGGACCGGGGAGCTGTTTTTT
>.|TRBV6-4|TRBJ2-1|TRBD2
CATAGTTRQQFF
TGTGCCACCGCCGGGACTACCCGCCAGCAGTTCTTC
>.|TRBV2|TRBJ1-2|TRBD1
CASRPGQGYYGYTF
TGTGCCAGCAGGCCCGGACAGGGTTACTATGGCTACACCTTC
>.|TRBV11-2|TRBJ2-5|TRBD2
CASNSGERGEFETQYF
TGTGCCAGCAACTCTGGGGAGCGGGGGGAGTTCGAGACCCAGTACTTC
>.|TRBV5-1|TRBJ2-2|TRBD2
CASSLLTSGVVGELFF
TGCGCCAGCAGCTTATTGACTAGCGGGGTGGTCGGGGAGCTGTTTTTT
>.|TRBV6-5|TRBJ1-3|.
CASSYRGSGNTIYF
TGTGCCAGCAGTTACCGAGGGTCCGGAAACACCATATATTTT
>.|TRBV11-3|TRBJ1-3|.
CASSAGGNTIYF
TGTGCCAGCAGCGCGGGGGGAAACACCATATATTTT
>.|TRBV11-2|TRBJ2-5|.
CASSTGRETQYF
TGTGCCAGCAGCACAGGCCGGGAGACCCAGTACTTC
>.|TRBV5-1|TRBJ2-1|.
CASMEGGTNNEQFF
TGCGCCAGCATGGAGGGGGGGACGAACAATGAGCAGTTCTTC
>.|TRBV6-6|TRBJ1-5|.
CASSYSNTANQPQHF
TGTGCCAGCAGTTACTCGAATACAGCAAATCAGCCCCAGCATTTT
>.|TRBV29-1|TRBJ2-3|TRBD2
CSVGASGVDTQYF
TGCAGCGTTGGAGCTAGCGGGGTAGATACGCAGTATTTT
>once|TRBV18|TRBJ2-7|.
CASSGQGNYEQYF
TGTGCCAGCTCAGGGCAGGGCAACTACGAGCAGTACTTC
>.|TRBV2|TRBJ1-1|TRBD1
CASTGQGAGLRAFF
TGTGCCAGCACTGGACAGGGGGCAGGTTTGCGGGCTTTCTTT
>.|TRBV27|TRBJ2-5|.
CASSSQQGETQYF
TGTGCCAGCAGTTCTCAGCAGGGGGAGACCCAGTACTTC
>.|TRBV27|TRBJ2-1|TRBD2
CATGSGGAGNEQFF
TGTGCCACCGGTAGCGGGGGGGCCGGGAATGAGCAGTTCTTC
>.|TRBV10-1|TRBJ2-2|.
CASSESSTGELFF
TGCGCCAGCAGTGAGTCTAGCACCGGGGAGCTGTTTTTT
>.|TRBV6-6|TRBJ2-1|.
CASSVTIIDSEQFF
TGTGCCAGCAGTGTCACTATCATAGACAGTGAGCAGTTCTTC
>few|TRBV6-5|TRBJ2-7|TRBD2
CASSYGTSGADYEQYF
TGTGCCAGCAGTTACGGGACTAGCGGGGCCGACTACGAGCAGTACTTC
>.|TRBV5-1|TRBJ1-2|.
CASSSLPPDGYTF
TGCGCCAGCAGCTCCCTCCCTCCCGATGGCTACACCTTC
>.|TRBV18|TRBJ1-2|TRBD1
CASSPGTVPYGYTF
TGTGCCAGCTCACCCGGGACAGTCCCCTATGGCTACACCTTC
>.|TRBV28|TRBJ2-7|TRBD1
CASSSPRDSSYEQYF
TGTGCCAGCAGTTCCCCCCGGGACAGTTCATACGAGCAGTACTTC
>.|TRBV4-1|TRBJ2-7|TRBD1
CASSPRQGSSYEQYF
TGCGCCAGCAGCCCCCGACAGGGGAGCTCCTACGAGCAGTACTTC
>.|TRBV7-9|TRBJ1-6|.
CASSRGASGLRSPLHF
TGTGCCAGCAGCCGGGGGGCCTCGGGTCTGAGATCACCCCTCCACTTT